The clone carrying this T cell receptor (beta chain) was observed once. In the original processing: Amplifying reference gene primers gave estimates of nucleated cell counts. Sequencing was performed with immunoSEQ multiplex PCR; in TCRdb, only in-frame clones are kept and a portion is missing. That table gives V, J and clone size, and the DNA gave D and trimming. The data hold a few hundred thousand clones, with just over 85% observed a single time. The sample belongs to a study of blood T cell repertoires in COVID-19. Study summary: COVID-19 samples collected from the United States, Italy and Spain covered acute and convalescent phases. PBMCs, B-cell-depleted T cells, or T cells were the source of the cDNA or gDNA that made up the material.

Trimming shortened V by 5 bases and J by 5 bases, and 15 bases separated the two germline ends. The CDR3 spans 15 residues. Germline V CDR1 and CDR2: MNHEY, SVGAGI. This TCR was sampled from a woman aged 25 to 39 with active or convalescent COVID-19. The gene calls are TRBV6-5 and TRBJ1-4; tentative D call: TRBD1 (5 bases). Sequencing was performed on peripheral blood. The CDR3 here is CASSPWGGTNEKLFF. The CDR3 region has the DNA TGTGCCAGCAGTCCCTGGGGGGGGACGAATGAAAAACTGTTTTTT.